This T cell receptor (beta chain) derives from a study of PD-L1 blockade in urothelial cancer. Time point indicated: pretreatment peripheral blood. The CDR3 length is 13 residues. Per the germline V gene, CDR1 is MDHEN and CDR2 is SYDVKM. The germline V and J ends were trimmed by 7 bases and 3 bases, with 12 bases remaining between them. Clones were sequenced by immunoSEQ multiplex PCR, and TCRdb holds only the in-frame ones, with some missing. Here the sample spans about 70,000 clones, almost 90% being singletons. The sample was PBMCs, taken around atezolizumab (anti-PD-L1) treatment. This rearrangement joins TRBV28 to TRBJ1-2, with D maybe TRBD1 (5 bases). This TCR came from a man aged 65 to 85 with urothelial cancer. The CDR3 nucleotides read TGTGCCAGCACCTTACAGGATTACTATGGCTACACCTTC. Its protein product is CASTLQDYYGYTF.